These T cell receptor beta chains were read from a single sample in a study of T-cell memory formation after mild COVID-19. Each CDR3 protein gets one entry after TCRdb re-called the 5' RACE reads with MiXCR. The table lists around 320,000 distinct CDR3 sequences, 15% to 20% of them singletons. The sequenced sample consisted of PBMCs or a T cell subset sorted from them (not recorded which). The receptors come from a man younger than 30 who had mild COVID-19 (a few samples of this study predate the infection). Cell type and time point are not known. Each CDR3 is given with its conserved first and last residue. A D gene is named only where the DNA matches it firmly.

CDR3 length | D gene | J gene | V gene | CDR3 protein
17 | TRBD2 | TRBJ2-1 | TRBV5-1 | CASSQEPTSGGYNEQFF
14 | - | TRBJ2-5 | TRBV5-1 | CASSSLSGQETQYF
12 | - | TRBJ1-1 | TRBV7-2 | CASSLYGTEAFF
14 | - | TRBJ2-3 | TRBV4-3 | CASSQDGKADTQYF
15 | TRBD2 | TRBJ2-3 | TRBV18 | CASSQGLAGRDTQYF
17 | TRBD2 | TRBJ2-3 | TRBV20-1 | CSARLGTSGRWADTQYF
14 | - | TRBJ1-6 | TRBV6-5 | CASSQRGYNSPLHF
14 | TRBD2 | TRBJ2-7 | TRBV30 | CAWSGGTDYYEQYF
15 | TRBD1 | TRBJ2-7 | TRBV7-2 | CASSLGSRGFDEQYF
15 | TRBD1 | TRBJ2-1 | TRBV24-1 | CATSHEAGGYNEQFF
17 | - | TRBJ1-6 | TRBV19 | CASSIRTLSSYNSPLHF
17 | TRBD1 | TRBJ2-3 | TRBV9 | CASSAMTGGFGTDTQYF
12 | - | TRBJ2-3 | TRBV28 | CASSTLGNTQYF
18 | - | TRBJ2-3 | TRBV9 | CASSSRDARVLEENTQYF
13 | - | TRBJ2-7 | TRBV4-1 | CASSQERLYEQYF
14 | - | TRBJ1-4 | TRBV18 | CASQTAATNEKLFF
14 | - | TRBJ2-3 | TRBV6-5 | CASFQPGGTDTQYF
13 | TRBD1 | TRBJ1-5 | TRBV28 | CAILGQGNQPQHF
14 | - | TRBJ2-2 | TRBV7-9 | CASSFEVTAGELFF
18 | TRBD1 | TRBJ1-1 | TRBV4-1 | CASSQDWTGGKMNTEAFF
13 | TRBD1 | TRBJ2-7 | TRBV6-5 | CASGGQVPYEQYF
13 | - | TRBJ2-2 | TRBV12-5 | CASGFQHTGELFF
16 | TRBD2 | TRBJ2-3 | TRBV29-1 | CSVEVWGGGASDTQYF
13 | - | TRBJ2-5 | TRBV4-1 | CASSVQGGETQYF
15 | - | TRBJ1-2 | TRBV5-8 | CASSPSGGAGYGYTF
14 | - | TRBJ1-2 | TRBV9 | CASSAGGDLYGYTF
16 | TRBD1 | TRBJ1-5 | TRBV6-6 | CASSYPGQGAGQPQHF
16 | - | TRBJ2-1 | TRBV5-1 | CASSLVGGSSYNEQFF
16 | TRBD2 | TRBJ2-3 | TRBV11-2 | CASSMGERGRRDTQYF
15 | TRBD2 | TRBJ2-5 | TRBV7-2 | CASSLDLGGWETQYF
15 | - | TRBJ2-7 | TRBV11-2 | CASSLELGYSYEQYF
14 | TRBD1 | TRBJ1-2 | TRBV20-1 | CSARPTGALWGYTF
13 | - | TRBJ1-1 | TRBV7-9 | CASSLGLGSEAFF
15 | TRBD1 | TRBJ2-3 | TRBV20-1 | CSASQQGARTDTQYF
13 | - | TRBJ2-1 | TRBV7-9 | CASSSTTSAEQFF
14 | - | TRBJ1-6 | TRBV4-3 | CASSQDRVLTPLHF
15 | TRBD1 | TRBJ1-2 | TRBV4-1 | CASSQVTTGGYGYTF
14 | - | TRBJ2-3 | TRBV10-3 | CATSQGGPTDTQYF
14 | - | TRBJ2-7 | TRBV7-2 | CASSSIGGARNQYF
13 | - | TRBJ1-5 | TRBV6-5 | CASTETLSQPQHF
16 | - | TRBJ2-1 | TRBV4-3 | CASSQDRGAAYNEQFF
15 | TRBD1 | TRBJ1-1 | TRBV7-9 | CASSYPGQRNTEAFF
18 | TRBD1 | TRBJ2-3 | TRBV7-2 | CASSFPGTGGISTDTQYF
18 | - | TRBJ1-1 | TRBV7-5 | CISVPEASRTGLDTEAFF
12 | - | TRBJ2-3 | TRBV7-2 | CASGSGTDTQYF
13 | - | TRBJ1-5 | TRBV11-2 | CASSGRMDQPQHF
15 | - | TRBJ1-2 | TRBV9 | CASSVTVVVDYGYTF
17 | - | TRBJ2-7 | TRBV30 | CAWSVGWGHHNLYEQYF
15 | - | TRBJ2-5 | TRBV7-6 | CASSLGGSPGETQYF
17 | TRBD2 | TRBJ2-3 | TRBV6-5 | CASSYSTSGDHTDTQYF
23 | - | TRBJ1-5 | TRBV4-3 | CASSQDKEQSVLIAPMRNQPQHF
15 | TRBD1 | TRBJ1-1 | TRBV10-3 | CAIRTLQGVSTEAFF
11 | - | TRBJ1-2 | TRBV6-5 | CASGRVYGYTF
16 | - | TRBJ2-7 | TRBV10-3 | CAISTSGAGENYEQYF
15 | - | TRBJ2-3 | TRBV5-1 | CASSRTADNTDTQYF